Listed below are T cell receptor beta chains from one sample, sequenced in a study of cytomegalovirus exposure and HLA in healthy donors. TCRdb's table, derived via immunoSEQ multiplex PCR, lists solely in-frame clones and lacks some. This sample has roughly 150,000 clones, with around 75% found just once. Source material: PBMCs. These receptor sequences come from a male donor in good health and CMV-seronegative. Both conserved end residues are part of each CDR3. Each record gives: J gene, clone size, D gene, V gene, CDR3 protein, CDR3 DNA. D genes are given only for firm matches. Size values are once, few and many counts, or a class for expanded clones, and some rows have none.

J: TRBJ2-1
size: -
D: -
V: TRBV16
CDR3: CASRRTSYNEQFF
DNA: TGTGCCAGCCGGAGGACCTCCTACAATGAGCAGTTCTTC

J: TRBJ2-1
size: -
D: TRBD2
V: TRBV7-3
CDR3: CASSRGLAGVMNEQFF
DNA: TGTGCCAGCAGCCGAGGACTAGCGGGAGTGATGAATGAGCAGTTCTTC

J: TRBJ2-2
size: -
D: TRBD2
V: TRBV18
CDR3: CASSTVSLAGINTGELFF
DNA: TGTGCCAGCTCAACCGTATCCCTAGCGGGAATTAACACCGGGGAGCTGTTTTTT

J: TRBJ2-3
size: -
D: -
V: TRBV7-9
CDR3: CASSNTDTQYF
DNA: TGTGCCAGCAGTAACACAGATACGCAGTATTTT

J: TRBJ1-5
size: -
D: TRBD1
V: TRBV19
CDR3: CASSMGIGQARTQHF
DNA: TGTGCCAGTAGTATGGGCATCGGACAGGCGAGGACCCAGCATTTT

J: TRBJ1-1
size: few
D: -
V: TRBV5-4
CDR3: CASSSNREEAFF
DNA: TGTGCCAGCAGCTCGAACAGGGAGGAAGCTTTCTTT

J: TRBJ1-1
size: -
D: TRBD1
V: TRBV5-1
CDR3: CASSPGRDRTPEAFF
DNA: TGCGCCAGCAGCCCTGGACGGGACAGGACTCCCGAAGCTTTCTTT

J: TRBJ2-1
size: once
D: -
V: TRBV5-1
CDR3: CASSLAEEGEQFF
DNA: TGCGCCAGCAGCTTGGCCGAGGAGGGTGAGCAGTTCTTC

J: TRBJ2-7
size: -
D: -
V: TRBV7-9
CDR3: CASSLGVYEQYF
DNA: TGTGCCAGCAGCTTAGGCGTCTACGAGCAGTACTTC

J: TRBJ1-2
size: -
D: TRBD1
V: TRBV28
CDR3: CASSDTGGGGYTF
DNA: TGTGCCAGCAGTGATACAGGGGGCGGCGGCTACACCTTC

J: TRBJ2-2
size: few
D: TRBD2
V: TRBV10-3
CDR3: CAISELSGRGTGELFF
DNA: TGTGCCATCAGTGAACTTAGCGGGAGAGGCACCGGGGAGCTGTTTTTT

J: TRBJ2-2
size: few
D: TRBD1
V: TRBV27
CDR3: CASRPLTGTGGTGELFF
DNA: TGTGCCAGCCGCCCCCTCACCGGGACAGGGGGCACCGGGGAGCTGTTTTTT

J: TRBJ1-1
size: -
D: -
V: TRBV2
CDR3: CASSEQVLYTEAFF
DNA: TGTGCCAGCAGTGAGCAGGTTCTATACACTGAAGCTTTCTTT

J: TRBJ2-7
size: -
D: TRBD1
V: TRBV7-9
CDR3: CASSNRDRGAGEQYF
DNA: TGTGCCAGCAGCAACCGGGACAGGGGAGCGGGGGAGCAGTACTTC

J: TRBJ1-5
size: -
D: -
V: TRBV28
CDR3: CASRSSNQPQHF
DNA: TGTGCCAGCAGGAGTAGCAATCAGCCCCAGCATTTT

J: TRBJ1-5
size: -
D: -
V: TRBV28
CDR3: CASSHDIRTANQPQHF
DNA: TGTGCCAGCAGTCATGACATCCGCACAGCCAATCAGCCCCAGCATTTT

J: TRBJ2-3
size: -
D: TRBD1
V: TRBV7-6
CDR3: CASSLGVRQGSGDTQYF
DNA: TGTGCCAGCAGCTTAGGAGTCCGACAGGGGTCGGGAGATACGCAGTATTTT

J: TRBJ1-2
size: -
D: -
V: TRBV6-1
CDR3: CASSEAARKYGYTF
DNA: TGTGCCAGCAGTGAAGCGGCCAGGAAGTATGGCTACACCTTC

J: TRBJ2-1
size: few
D: -
V: TRBV28
CDR3: CASSLSSYNEQFF
DNA: TGTGCCAGCAGTTTGAGCTCCTACAATGAGCAGTTCTTC

J: TRBJ1-6
size: -
D: -
V: TRBV28
CDR3: CASEQGTTSSYNSPLHF
DNA: TGTGCCAGCGAACAGGGAACGACAAGCTCCTATAATTCACCCCTCCACTTT

J: TRBJ1-1
size: few
D: TRBD1
V: TRBV7-9
CDR3: CASSPPGQGANTEAFF
DNA: TGTGCCAGCAGCCCCCCCGGACAGGGGGCCAACACTGAAGCTTTCTTT

J: TRBJ1-4
size: -
D: TRBD1
V: TRBV30
CDR3: CAWRGGGEKLFF
DNA: TGTGCCTGGAGAGGGGGCGGTGAAAAACTGTTTTTT